This T cell receptor (beta chain) was identified during a study of cytomegalovirus exposure and HLA in healthy donors. Amplification used 60 Vbeta primers and 13 Jbeta primers. Only in-frame clones appear in the TCRdb table, and some are missing; sequencing was by immunoSEQ multiplex PCR. Of around 150,000 clones in the sample, nearly 70% were seen once. A remark on this clone: Its target is not known.

Germline CDR1 MNHEY, CDR2 SMNVEV (reference sequence). The CDR3 runs 16 residues. Trimming cost V 3 bases and J 7 bases; bases outside gene matches: 7. General observations from the study: In a later analysis, productive TCRs from donors in an Asian-associated ancestry cluster reportedly carried fewer N-insertions than the cohort mean.

The sequenced material came from PBMCs. V and J are TRBV27 and TRBJ2-2; 11 bases line up with TRBD2. This TCR was recovered from a man aged 25 to 45 in good health and CMV-seropositive. The CDR3 region has the DNA TGTGCCAGCAGTTTTAGCGGGAGGGCCGGGAACGGGGAGCTGTTTTTT. Its protein product is CASSFSGRAGNGELFF.